This TCR beta chain is from a study of T cell responses to AZD1222 COVID-19 vaccine. Across the study: Doses given second, at about 4 or about 12 weeks, were pooled. General study results and limits: Recipients of AZD1222 seropositive at baseline numbered only 5 to 7. CD4 TCRs covered the whole spike, strongest at regions 160-218 and 743-854. White British people made up most donors, females outnumbered males, and clonal diversity was possibly underestimated.

Details on this clone: Its antigen remains unknown.

Sequencing was performed with immunoSEQ multiplex PCR; in TCRdb, only in-frame clones are kept and a portion is missing. Of approximately 120,000 clones in the sample, about 88% are singletons; the top ten hold roughly 4%. The CDR3 runs 17 residues. Trimming took off 4 bases at V and 8 bases at J, with 24 bases between the two ends. Germline V lookup: CDR1 SGHAT, CDR2 FQNNGV. The chain links TRBV11-2 to TRBJ2-1; a possible D gene is TRBD2 (5 bases). This TCR was recovered from an adult in good health. Specimen: peripheral blood, collected on day 0 of AZD1222 vaccination. DNA for the CDR3: TGTGCCAGCAGCTCCAACTCCGGACCACTCACCGGGGATGAGCAGTTCTTC. This sequence encodes CASSSNSGPLTGDEQFF.